Below, 25 T cell receptor beta chains from the same sample are listed, as sequenced in a study of blood T cell repertoires in COVID-19. Using immunoSEQ multiplex PCR, the repertoire was profiled, and TCRdb retains in-frame clones only, with some absent. This sample carries under 130,000 clones, approximately 76% of them seen once, and the ten largest clones take approximately 19%. The sequenced sample consisted of peripheral blood. These receptors were collected from a woman in her 70s with acute or convalescent COVID-19.

In this sample, this clone turned up many times. This same CDR3 is encoded by further DNA sequences in the sample. The V and J genes are TRBV4-1 and TRBJ2-3; 7 bases are shared with TRBD1. The trim removed 3 bases at V and 2 bases at J, leaving 2 bases unmatched. Germline CDR1 MGHRA, CDR2 YSYEKL. The CDR3 covers 14 residues. CDR3 loop: CASSQDRNTDTQYF. The CDR3 DNA reads TGCGCCAGCAGCCAGGACAGGAACACAGATACGCAGTATTTT.

The rearrangement uses TRBV27 and TRBJ1-1, with 8 bases identical to TRBD1. Germline loops: CDR1 MNHEY, CDR2 SMNVEV (reference sequence). J gave up 0 bases and V 5 bases, and 11 bases lay outside the gene matches. The CDR3 is made up of 17 amino acids. The CDR3 DNA reads as TGTGCCAGCAGTCCGACATTCCGGACAGGGTTGAACACTGAAGCTTTCTTT. It is translated as CASSPTFRTGLNTEAFF.

This chain links TRBV9 with TRBJ2-5, with D tentatively TRBD1 (6 bases). Germline-derived CDR1 and CDR2 are SGDLS and YYNGEE. CDR3 length: 15 amino acids. The ends were cut back, 2 bases at V and 5 bases at J, with 16 bases in the middle. CDR3 DNA sequence: TGTGCCAGCAGCGTGGAGACAGGCCTGTATGAGACCCAGTACTTC. This gives the protein CASSVETGLYETQYF.

The chain recombines TRBV7-9 with TRBJ2-3; unclear D gene. V gave up 3 bases and J gave up 0 bases, with 4 bases separating them. This CDR3 has 13 residues. CDR1 and CDR2 (germline): SEHNR, FQNEAQ (reference sequence). This chain's CDR3 is CASSLSSTDTQYF. The CDR3 bases are TGTGCCAGCAGCTTGTCTAGCACAGATACGCAGTATTTT. The variable domain in full, completed from reference TRBV7-9 and TRBJ2-3, reads DTGVSQNPRHKITKRGQNVTFRCDPISEHNRLYWYRQTLGQGPEFLTYFQNEAQLEKSRLLSDRFSAERPKGSFSTLEIQRTEQGDSAMYLCASSLSSTDTQYFGPGTRLTVL.

This CDR3 is CASSQGYSGNTIYF. The DNA for the CDR3 is TGTGCCAGCAGCCAGGGTTATTCTGGAAACACCATATATTTT. This sequence joins TRBV2 and TRBJ1-3; D is possibly TRBD1 (5 bases). Trimming pared 6 bases from V and 1 base from J, leaving 10 bases between. The germline V gene has CDR1 SNHLY and CDR2 FYNNEI. There are 14 residues in the CDR3.

The CDR3: CASSFDPTGNTEAFF. The CDR3 region has the DNA TGTGCCAGCAGCTTCGACCCGACAGGGAACACTGAAGCTTTCTTT. V gene TRBV9 combines with J gene TRBJ1-1; D possibly corresponds to TRBD1 (6 bases). CDR3 length equals 15 residues. Germline CDR1 and CDR2: SGDLS and YYNGEE. The V and J ends lost 4 bases and 1 base respectively, with 14 bases between them.

The sample holds a few counts of this clone. V gene TRBV28 combines with J gene TRBJ1-2; possibly TRBD1 for D (6 bases). This CDR3 comprises 12 residues. The germline V gene has CDR1 MDHEN and CDR2 SYDVKM. V lost 4 bases to trimming and J lost 8 bases, with 11 bases between them. The CDR3 protein is CASSSGERGYTF. The CDR3 DNA follows: TGTGCCAGCAGTTCAGGGGAGAGGGGCTACACCTTC.

The CDR3 sequence is CASSLRAEAFF. The CDR3 region has the DNA TGTGCCAGCAGCTTGCGCGCTGAAGCTTTCTTT. The gene calls are TRBV5-8 and TRBJ1-1; D not resolved. This CDR3 is built from 11 residues. Trimming cost V 1 base and J 6 bases, with 4 bases left between them. CDR1 and CDR2 from the germline V gene are SGHTS and YDEGEE. Looking up the rest from reference TRBV5-8 and TRBJ1-1 gives the full variable domain: EAGVTQSPTHLIKTRGQQATLRCSPISGHTSVYWYQQALGLGLQFLLWYDEGEERNRGNFPPRFSGRQFPNYSSELNVNALELEDSALYLCASSLRAEAFFGQGTRLTVV.

The V call is TRBV5-4, the J call TRBJ2-2; 7 nucleotides agree with TRBD1. After removal of 0 bases from V and 1 base from J, the junction contained 3 bases not matched to a gene. The CDR3 is made up of 16 amino acids. Germline V CDR1 and CDR2: SGHNT, YYREEE (reference sequence). CDR3 DNA: TGTGCCAGCAGCTTGGCGGGACAGTGGAACACCGGGGAGCTGTTTTTT. Residues: CASSLAGQWNTGELFF.

The chain is built from TRBV19 and TRBJ1-3; TRBD1 is a possible D gene (6 bases). Between the trimmed V and J ends, which lost 5 bases and 7 bases, there was a span of 18 bases. This CDR3 region has 15 residues. CDR1 is LNHDA and CDR2 is SQIVND in the germline V gene (reference sequence). Here the CDR3 reads CASSPSTGRGNTIYF. In DNA form, the CDR3 reads TGTGCCAGTAGTCCCTCAACAGGGAGGGGGAACACCATATATTTT.

The chain couples TRBV6-5 to TRBJ1-1; 10 nucleotides line up with TRBD1. The junction had 9 bases not matched to a gene; V was cut back by 7 bases and J by 4 bases. The CDR3 is made up of 15 amino acids. Germline V gene sequence: CDR1 MNHEY, CDR2 SVGAGI. CDR3 in DNA: TGTGCCAGCACTCCAGACAGGGGGCTAAGCACTGAAGCTTTCTTT. This translates into CASTPDRGLSTEAFF.

This clone appeared once. The CDR3 sequence: CASSPRTALNTEAFF. CDR3 nucleotides: TGTGCCAGCAGCCCCCGGACAGCCCTGAACACTGAAGCTTTCTTT. The chain joins TRBV7-9 to TRBJ1-1; D may be TRBD1 (6 bases). The germline gives CDR1 SEHNR, CDR2 FQNEAQ (reference sequence). V was clipped by 5 bases and J by 0 bases, with 13 bases between them. The CDR3 length is 15 residues.

This clone came up a few times. This chain uses TRBV6-6 with TRBJ1-1; the D is unclear. The germline V gene encodes CDR1 MNHNY and CDR2 SVGAGI (reference sequence). Trimming removed 8 bases from V and 5 bases from J, with 9 bases in between. The CDR3 is 11 residues long. The CDR3 sequence: CASLRETEAFF. The DNA for the CDR3 is TGTGCCAGCTTGAGGGAGACTGAAGCTTTCTTT.

CDR3 in amino acids: CASSQAGTAPYEQYF. The CDR3 DNA follows: TGTGCCAGCAGCCAGGCCGGGACAGCCCCCTACGAGCAGTACTTC. The V gene is TRBV4-2, the J gene TRBJ2-7; 7 bases map to TRBD1. Germline CDR1 reads LGHNA; CDR2 reads YNFKEQ. The CDR3 length is 15 residues. V was pared by 3 bases and J by 2 bases, with 7 bases of the junction left unmatched.

The chain links TRBV2 to TRBJ2-5, with a possible D match to TRBD1 (5 bases). The germline CDR1 and CDR2 sequences are SNHLY and FYNNEI. There are 13 residues in the CDR3. V dropped 9 bases and J dropped 1 base, with 12 bases sitting between them. The chain's CDR3 is CASMTERQETQYF. In nucleotides, the CDR3 is TGTGCCAGTATGACAGAGCGCCAAGAGACCCAGTACTTC.

This rearrangement joins TRBV6-5 to TRBJ2-7; 9 bases fit TRBD2. V was clipped by 2 bases and J by 2 bases; unmatched bases: 4. Germline-derived CDR1 and CDR2 are MNHEY and SVGAGI. The CDR3 consists of 15 residues. The CDR3 DNA reads TGTGCCAGCAGTTACGATTTAGCGGGGGCCTACGAGCAGTACTTC. Residues: CASSYDLAGAYEQYF.

The chain links TRBV15 to TRBJ1-5; 9 bases fit TRBD1. V was pared by 5 bases and J by 2 bases, with 13 bases of the junction left unmatched. This CDR3 region has 18 residues. Germline CDR1 reads LNHNV; CDR2 reads YYDKDF (reference sequence). For the CDR3, the DNA is TGTGCCACCAGCCGCCGGGACAGGGAAATGCGGGGCAATCAGCCCCAGCATTTT. Amino acids: CATSRRDREMRGNQPQHF.

The chain has TRBV6-5 and TRBJ1-6, with 7 bases lining up with TRBD1. Germline V CDR1 and CDR2: MNHEY, SVGAGI. Trimming took 7 bases from V and 6 from J; bases not matched to a gene: 6. The CDR3 covers 14 residues. The chain's CDR3 is CASTMNRGNSPLHF. In nucleotides, the CDR3 is TGTGCCAGCACTATGAACAGGGGTAATTCACCCCTCCACTTT.

The chain links TRBV11-2 to TRBJ2-2, with a tentative D call TRBD1 (6 bases). This CDR3 region has 17 residues. Trimming took 5 bases from V and 1 from J, leaving 17 bases between them. The germline CDR1 and CDR2 sequences are SGHAT and FQNNGV. CDR3 DNA sequence: TGTGCCAGCAGCCCCAGGACGTGGACAGAGAACACCGGGGAGCTGTTTTTT. As protein: CASSPRTWTENTGELFF.

This clone appeared once. The chain couples TRBV5-1 to TRBJ2-3, with 15 bases identical to TRBD2. CDR1 SGHRS and CDR2 YFSETQ come from the germline V gene. V shed 0 bases and J 14 bases; nucleotides not matched to a gene: 4. The CDR3 has 14 amino acids. In DNA form, the CDR3 reads TGCGCCAGCAGCTTGGAAACGGGACTAGCGGGGGGGTATTTT. Its protein product is CASSLETGLAGGYF.

The V gene is TRBV28, the J gene TRBJ2-5, with D possibly TRBD1 on 6 matching bases. V shed 7 bases and J shed 1 base, with 13 bases lying between them. CDR1 is MDHEN, CDR2 SYDVKM, per germline. The CDR3 sequence is 14 residues long. The DNA of the CDR3 is TGTGCCAGCACCCAAAACAGGGCCCAAGAGACCCAGTACTTC. It yields the protein CASTQNRAQETQYF.

This clone appeared a single time. This rearrangement joins TRBV27 to TRBJ1-5; 9 nucleotides line up with TRBD1. In germline, CDR1 is MNHEY, CDR2 SMNVEV (reference sequence). This CDR3 has 20 amino acids. The V and J ends lost 6 bases and 5 bases, in that order; junction bases with no gene match: 23. The CDR3 spells CASSPDCGLTGGRVDQPQHF. CDR3 sequence (DNA): TGTGCCAGCAGCCCGGACTGTGGCCTTACAGGGGGCCGAGTAGATCAGCCCCAGCATTTT.

The rearrangement links TRBV24-1 to TRBJ2-7; maybe TRBD1 (6 bases). The V and J ends lost 9 bases and 8 bases respectively, with 16 bases between them. The CDR3 is 12 amino acids. Germline CDR1 and CDR2: KGHDR and SFDVKD. CDR3 sequence reads: CATVPGHPKQYF. The CDR3, as DNA: TGTGCCACCGTCCCGGGACATCCTAAGCAGTACTTC.

This clone was counted a few times. V is TRBV5-1 and J is TRBJ2-7; TRBD1 aligns across 7 bases. The CDR3 runs to 14 residues. Germline lookup yields CDR1 SGHRS and CDR2 YFSETQ. The ends lost 5 bases at V and 1 base at J; junction bases unmatched: 6. The DNA of the CDR3 is TGCGCCAGCAGTGGCCCGGGACAGTCCTACGAGCAGTACTTC. It codes for CASSGPGQSYEQYF.

V usage is TRBV5-4 and J usage is TRBJ1-4; D possibly corresponds to TRBD1 (6 bases). Germline V gene data show CDR1 as SGHNT and CDR2 as YYREEE (reference sequence). CDR3 size: 15 residues. V dropped 4 bases and J dropped 2 bases, with 12 bases sitting between them. CDR3 bases: TGTGCCAGCAGCATTGAGGGGGGGACTAATGAAAAACTGTTTTTT. This codes for CASSIEGGTNEKLFF.